Listed below are T cell receptor beta chains from one sample, sequenced in a study of shared clonotypes between healthy human individuals. This table comes from immunoSEQ multiplex PCR, and its TCRdb copy is limited to in-frame clones, with some not included. The data hold around 1.6 million clones, with 98% observed a single time. The sample comprised naive CD4+ T cells sorted from blood. Source of these receptors: a man in his thirties or forties in good health. CDR3s leave out the opening cysteine and the closing phenylalanine or tryptophan.

V gene	J gene	CDR3 protein
TRBV11-2	TRBJ2-2	ASSLWDTVTGELF
TRBV18	TRBJ1-1	ASSTAGTEGTEAF
TRBV7-9	TRBJ2-1	ASSGSLDAAF
TRBV28	TRBJ1-5	ASSQTNQPQH
TRBV28	TRBJ2-7	ASRQSGLNYEQY
TRBV28	TRBJ2-7	ASSTRVPPEQY
TRBV5-1	TRBJ2-3	ASSRGQSDTQY
TRBV29-1	TRBJ2-7	SVEDRGRTYEQY
TRBV5-1	TRBJ2-7	ASSHRQGFFEQY
TRBV25-1	TRBJ2-1	ASSELAGGPYNEQF
TRBV7-8	TRBJ2-7	ASSLVGGLAGRVYEQY
TRBV6-1	TRBJ2-7	ASSENFSQGANPYEQY
TRBV15	TRBJ2-3	ATSRGTGDTQY
TRBV9	TRBJ2-3	ASSVSGIPENTQY
TRBV5-6	TRBJ2-7	ASSPGLGSGAYEQY
TRBV18	TRBJ2-3	ASSPTRASGMFGTDTQY
TRBV10-3	TRBJ2-3	AINPDSTDTQY
TRBV2	TRBJ1-5	ASSDAGVQPQH
TRBV11-1	TRBJ2-3	ASSPTGVGGTDTQY
TRBV28	TRBJ1-5	ASSLQGGNQPQH
TRBV5-1	TRBJ2-3	ASSLVSGTVTDTQY
TRBV4-3	TRBJ2-7	ASSQTPGYEQY
TRBV4-3	TRBJ2-7	ASSQDYGGSTYEQY
TRBV6-4	TRBJ2-2	ASSRDRNTGELF
TRBV10-3	TRBJ2-1	AIRKGRDEQF
TRBV9	TRBJ2-3	ASSVVGADTQY
TRBV25-1	TRBJ2-2	ASSEYTYTGELF
TRBV5-1	TRBJ2-3	ASSLTGGSTDTQY
TRBV5-5	TRBJ2-7	ASSRSGTEGEQY
TRBV5-1	TRBJ2-3	ASWEGDTQY
TRBV2	TRBJ1-2	ASSERDGYT
TRBV6-5	TRBJ1-1	ASSSTQVEGNTEAF
TRBV6-6	TRBJ1-1	ASSQTGVVGTEAF
TRBV10-3	TRBJ2-3	AIRSLAGADTQY
TRBV30	TRBJ1-3	AWSVGGPGNTIY
TRBV5-1	TRBJ2-1	ASSLFTSGRTYNEQF
TRBV5-4	TRBJ1-1	ASSTQGSNTEAF
TRBV4-1	TRBJ2-2	ASSQAPGYPTGELF
TRBV7-2	TRBJ1-1	ASSSTPRGNTEAF
TRBV7-2	TRBJ2-7	ASSLASTGLTYEQY
TRBV29-1	TRBJ1-3	SVVKAGNTIY
TRBV7-9	TRBJ2-7	ASSLVMGGPYEQY
TRBV7-9	TRBJ2-6	ASTKISGANVLT
TRBV30	TRBJ1-5	AWSGADLQPQH
TRBV10-1	TRBJ1-1	ASRRGLNTEAF
TRBV5-4	TRBJ2-4	ASSLEGQVKNIQY
TRBV27	TRBJ2-6	ASSLSWGQGTGANVLT
TRBV27	TRBJ1-2	ASSLVAGGWNGYT
TRBV10-3	TRBJ1-5	AISQGESNQPQH